The T cell receptor (beta chain) described here comes from a study of blood T cell repertoires in COVID-19. The wider study: Researchers got acute and convalescent COVID-19 samples from the United States, Italy and Spain. PBMCs, B-cell-depleted T cells, or T cells were the source of the cDNA or gDNA that made up the material.

Authors' processing steps: Amplified reference gene primers provided the basis for estimating nucleated cell counts. Clones were sequenced by immunoSEQ multiplex PCR, and TCRdb holds only the in-frame ones, with some missing. V and J calls and clone size are as listed in that table; D and trimming were resolved from the DNA. The table shows about 210,000 clones, with almost 85% occurring only once. The CDR3 has 15 residues. Germline V gene sequence: CDR1 GTSNPN, CDR2 SVGIG (reference sequence). With 1 base removed from V and 8 bases from J, the gap between germline ends came to 15 bases. The receptor comes from a woman aged 40-49 years with acute or convalescent COVID-19. V is TRBV30 and J is TRBJ1-6; D is perhaps TRBD1 (6 bases). The sample comprised peripheral blood. DNA for the CDR3: TGTGCCTGGAGTGCCAGGGGCAGGGGTGATTCACCCCTCCACTTT. It specifies CAWSARGRGDSPLHF.